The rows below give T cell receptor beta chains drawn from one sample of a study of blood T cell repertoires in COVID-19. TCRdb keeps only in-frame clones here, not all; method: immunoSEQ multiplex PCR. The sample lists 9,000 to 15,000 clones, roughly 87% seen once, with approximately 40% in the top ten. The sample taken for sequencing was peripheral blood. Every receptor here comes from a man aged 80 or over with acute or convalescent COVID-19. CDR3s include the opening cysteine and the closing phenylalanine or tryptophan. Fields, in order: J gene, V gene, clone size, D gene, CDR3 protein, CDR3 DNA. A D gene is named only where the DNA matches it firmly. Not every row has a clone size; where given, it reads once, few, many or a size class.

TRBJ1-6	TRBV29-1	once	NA	CSVAGGDSNSPLHF	TGCAGCGTTGCGGGCGGGGACTCTAATTCACCCCTCCACTTT
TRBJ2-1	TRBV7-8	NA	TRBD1	CASSRSLQGGDEQFF	TGTGCCAGCAGCCGATCTTTACAGGGGGGCGATGAGCAGTTCTTC
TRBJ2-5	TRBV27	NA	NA	CASSFGKQETQYF	TGTGCCAGCAGTTTCGGGAAACAAGAGACCCAGTACTTC
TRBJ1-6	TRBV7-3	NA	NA	CASSLLRRLDSPLHF	TGTGCCAGCAGCTTATTACGGAGACTTGATTCACCCCTCCACTTT
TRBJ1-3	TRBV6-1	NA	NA	CASSEFDRSSGNTIYF	TGTGCCAGCAGTGAATTTGACCGGAGCTCTGGAAACACCATATATTTT
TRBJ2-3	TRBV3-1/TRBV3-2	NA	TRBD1	CASSQDPQGADTQYF	TGTGCCAGCAGCCAAGATCCGCAGGGGGCAGATACGCAGTATTTT
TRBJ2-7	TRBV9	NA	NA	CASSVEAGFEQYF	TGTGCCAGCAGCGTAGAGGCAGGTTTCGAGCAGTACTTC
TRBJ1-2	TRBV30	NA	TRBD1	CAWRRQGVGYGYTF	TGTGCCTGGAGGCGACAGGGGGTTGGCTATGGCTACACCTTC
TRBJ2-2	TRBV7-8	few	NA	CASSLGRGNTGELFF	TGTGCCAGCAGCTTAGGGCGGGGCAACACCGGGGAGCTGTTTTTT
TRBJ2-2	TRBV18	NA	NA	CASSNIYLNTGELFF	TGTGCCAGCTCCAATATCTATTTGAACACCGGGGAGCTGTTTTTT
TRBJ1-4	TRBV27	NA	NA	CASSLYAGSNEKLFF	TGTGCCAGCAGTTTATACGCAGGGTCAAATGAAAAACTGTTTTTT
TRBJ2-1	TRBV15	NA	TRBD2	CATSSRLAGNNEQFF	TGTGCCACCAGCAGCAGACTAGCGGGGAACAATGAGCAGTTCTTC
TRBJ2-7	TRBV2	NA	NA	CASSQTSYEQYF	TGTGCCAGCAGCCAAACTTCATACGAGCAGTACTTC
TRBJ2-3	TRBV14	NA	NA	CASSQFDNPSTDTQYF	TGTGCCAGCAGCCAATTTGACAACCCCAGCACAGATACGCAGTATTTT
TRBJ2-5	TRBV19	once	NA	CATSAGATFGTQYF	TGTGCCACCTCGGCGGGGGCCACATTCGGGACCCAGTACTTC
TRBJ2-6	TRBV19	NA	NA	CASSIESSGANVLTF	TGTGCCAGTAGTATCGAGAGCTCTGGGGCCAACGTCCTGACTTTC
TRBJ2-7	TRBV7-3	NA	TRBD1	CASSLDRNYEQYF	TGTGCCAGCAGCTTGGACAGGAACTACGAGCAGTACTTC
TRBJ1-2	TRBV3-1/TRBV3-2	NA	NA	CASSLTGHGGYGYTF	TGTGCCAGCAGCCTTACAGGGCACGGAGGCTATGGCTACACCTTC
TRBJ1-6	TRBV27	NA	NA	CASGREYSPLHF	TGTGCCAGCGGGAGGGAGTATTCACCCCTCCACTTT
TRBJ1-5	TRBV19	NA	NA	CASSIRGEGPQHF	TGTGCCAGTAGTATCCGGGGGGAAGGGCCCCAGCATTTT
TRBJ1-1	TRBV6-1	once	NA	CASSEERGGYTEAFF	TGTGCCAGCAGTGAAGAAAGGGGTGGGTACACTGAAGCTTTCTTT
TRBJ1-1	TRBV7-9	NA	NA	CASSLALGRGTEAFF	TGTGCCAGCAGCTTAGCGCTGGGCAGGGGTACTGAAGCTTTCTTT
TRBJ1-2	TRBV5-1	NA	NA	CASSLAEQARGYTF	TGCGCCAGCAGCTTGGCGGAACAGGCGCGTGGCTACACCTTC
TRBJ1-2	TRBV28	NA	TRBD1	CASSLEGAQDGYTF	TGTGCCAGCAGTTTAGAGGGGGCGCAGGATGGCTACACCTTC
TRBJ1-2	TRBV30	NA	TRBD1	CAWSKQGAPGYTF	TGTGCCTGGAGTAAACAGGGGGCGCCCGGCTACACCTTC
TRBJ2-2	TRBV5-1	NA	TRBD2	CASSLAGQNTGELFF	TGCGCCAGCAGCTTAGCGGGGCAGAACACCGGGGAGCTGTTTTTT
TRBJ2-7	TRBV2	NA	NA	CATQGQYEQYF	TGTGCCACCCAGGGTCAATACGAGCAGTACTTC
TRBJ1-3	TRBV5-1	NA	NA	CASSLGSRAGNTIYF	TGCGCCAGCAGCTTGGGGAGCAGGGCTGGAAACACCATATATTTT
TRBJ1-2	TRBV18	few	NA	CASSTLAPTYNYGYTF	TGTGCCAGCTCCACGCTAGCCCCCACATACAACTATGGCTACACCTTC
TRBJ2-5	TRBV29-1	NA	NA	CSHSFQETQYF	TGCAGCCACTCGTTCCAAGAGACCCAGTACTTC
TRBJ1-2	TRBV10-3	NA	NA	CATHGSTGYTF	TGTGCCACTCACGGGTCCACCGGCTACACCTTC
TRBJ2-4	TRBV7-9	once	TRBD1	CASSLTQGDIQYF	TGTGCCAGCAGCTTAACACAGGGGGACATTCAGTACTTC
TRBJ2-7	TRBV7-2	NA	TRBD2	CASSLGLALSYEQYF	TGTGCCAGCAGCTTAGGACTAGCCTTGTCCTACGAGCAGTACTTC
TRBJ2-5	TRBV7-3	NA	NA	CASSFGGTGETQYF	TGTGCCAGCAGCTTTGGGGGGACGGGAGAGACCCAGTACTTC
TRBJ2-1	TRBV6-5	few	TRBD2	CASRVGLAGGNEQFF	TGTGCCAGCAGAGTGGGACTAGCGGGGGGCAATGAGCAGTTCTTC
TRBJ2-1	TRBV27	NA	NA	CASSLLISGNTYNEQFF	TGTGCCAGCAGTTTGCTCATTAGCGGAAATACCTACAATGAGCAGTTCTTC
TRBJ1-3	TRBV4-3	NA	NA	CASSQEVSLRTVGNTIYF	TGCGCCAGCAGCCAAGAGGTATCGTTGAGGACAGTTGGAAACACCATATATTTT
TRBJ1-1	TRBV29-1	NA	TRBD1	CSVEGQGITEAFF	TGCAGCGTTGAGGGACAGGGGATCACTGAAGCTTTCTTT
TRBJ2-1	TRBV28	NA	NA	CASSRAGNLNNEQFF	TGTGCCAGCAGTCGCGCGGGGAACCTGAACAATGAGCAGTTCTTC
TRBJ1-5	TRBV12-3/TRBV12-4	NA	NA	CASSFGDNQPQHF	TGTGCCAGCAGTTTTGGAGACAATCAGCCCCAGCATTTT
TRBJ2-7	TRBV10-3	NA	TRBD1	CAIRTGDIYEQYF	TGTGCCATCAGAACAGGGGATATTTACGAGCAGTACTTC
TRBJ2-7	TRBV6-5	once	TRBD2	CASGKGGGTYEQYF	TGTGCCAGCGGAAAGGGCGGGGGGACCTACGAGCAGTACTTC
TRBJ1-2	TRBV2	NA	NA	CARTPGSYGYTF	TGTGCCCGGACCCCGGGATCCTATGGCTACACCTTC
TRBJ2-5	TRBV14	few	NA	CASSPSIQETQYF	TGTGCCAGCAGCCCATCTATTCAAGAGACCCAGTACTTC
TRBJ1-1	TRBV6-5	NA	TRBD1	CASTRTGKTEAFF	TGTGCCAGCACTCGGACAGGGAAAACTGAAGCTTTCTTT
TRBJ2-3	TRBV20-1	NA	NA	CSASGRSEHTDTQYF	TGCAGTGCTAGTGGTAGGAGCGAACACACAGATACGCAGTATTTT
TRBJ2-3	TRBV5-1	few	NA	CASSVGGGRDTQYF	TGCGCCAGCAGCGTGGGGGGGGGCAGGGATACGCAGTATTTT
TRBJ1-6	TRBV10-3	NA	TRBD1	CAISEPGTGNSPLHF	TGTGCCATCAGTGAGCCCGGGACAGGAAATTCACCCCTCCACTTT
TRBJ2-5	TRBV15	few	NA	CATQAGLQETQYF	TGTGCCACCCAGGCGGGGCTTCAAGAGACCCAGTACTTC
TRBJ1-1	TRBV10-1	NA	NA	CASKWGDSMNTEAFF	TGCGCCAGCAAATGGGGAGACTCCATGAACACTGAAGCTTTCTTT
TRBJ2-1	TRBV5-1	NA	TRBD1	CASSATTGVSYNEQFF	TGCGCCAGCAGCGCCACGACAGGGGTATCCTACAATGAGCAGTTCTTC